The 3 T cell receptor beta chains below were found in one sample sequenced in a study of T cell repertoires in cytomegalovirus infection. TCRdb processed the reads anew with MiXCR; each CDR3 protein has one entry. The data show about 140,000 distinct CDR3 sequences, with under 8.5% seen just once and roughly 18% held by the top ten. Input material: PBMCs. The origin of the receptors is a human donor in good health (CMV status not recorded). Some clones in this sample may be carry-over from other donors' samples.

This clonotype was observed at least ten times. This chain connects TRBV7-2 to TRBJ1-5; maybe TRBD1 (5 bases). This CDR3 is 15 amino acids long. Deletions cut 5 bases from V and 6 bases from J, with 17 bases between. Germline V gene data show CDR1 as SGHTA and CDR2 as FQGNSA. The CDR3 loop is CASSTPGTRGQPQHF. In DNA form, the CDR3 reads TGTGCCAGCAGCACTCCCGGGACCCGGGGTCAGCCCCAGCATTTT.

This clonotype was counted at least ten times. The germline gene is not matched at one end of the junction; a read error may be the cause. The chain carries TRBV7-7 and TRBJ2-2, with D possibly matching TRBD2 (6 bases). CDR1 is SSHAT and CDR2 is FNYEAQ in the germline V gene (reference sequence). This CDR3 is 15 amino acids long. In DNA, the CDR3 is TGTGCTAGCAGCTTAGCCGGGGACTACACCGGGGAGCTGTTTTTT. It encodes CASSLAGDYTGELFF.

This clonotype occurred many times. The rearrangement joins TRBV5-4 to TRBJ2-2; the D is unclear. V dropped 0 bases and J dropped 4 bases, with 7 bases sitting between them. Germline CDR1 is SGHNT and CDR2 is YYREEE (reference sequence). CDR3 size: 14 residues. The CDR3 protein is CASSLGALTGELFF. CDR3 DNA: TGTGCCAGCAGCTTGGGTGCTCTCACCGGGGAGCTGTTTTTT.